Ten or more counts support the clone carrying this T cell receptor beta chain. Its specificity is unknown. As CD8+CD4-CCR7+CD45RA+ cells, naive CD8 T cells were sorted. The sample comes from a study of molecular identifiers for immune sequencing clone quantification. Looking at the study overall: Replicate experiments divided RNA from approximately 22,000 or 94,000 naive CD8 cells into five parts and sequenced four.

TCRdb ran MiXCR on the PCR reads and lists one entry per CDR3 protein. The profile shows about 510,000 distinct CDR3 sequences, 20% to 25% of them singletons. General study points: Reports indicate spiked Jurkat TCR RNA from one cell could be found among roughly 980,000 naive cells.

Trimming removed 3 bases at V and 4 bases at J, with 17 bases between. CDR1 is MDHEN and CDR2 is SYDVKM in the germline V gene. This CDR3 spans 16 amino acids. The clonotype comes from a human donor in good health. Some libraries in this study had Jurkat cell RNA spiked in. The specimen sequenced was naive CD8+ T cells from blood, with Jurkat cell RNA spiked in. Subset here: FACS-sorted CD8+CD4-CCR7+CD45RA+ naive T cells. This chain connects TRBV28 to TRBJ2-3; the D is unclear. CDR3 DNA sequence: TGTGCCAGCAGTTTCGGACGTGCCGTGGTTGCAGATACGCAGTATTTT. Translation gives CASSFGRAVVADTQYF.